This T cell receptor (beta chain) was recovered during a study of blood T cell repertoires in COVID-19. This CDR3 region has 15 residues. The germline gives CDR1 SGHDT, CDR2 YYEEEE. Trimming pared 0 bases from V and 5 bases from J, leaving 14 bases between. Sequencing used immunoSEQ multiplex PCR; TCRdb keeps in-frame clones, though not all of them. The sample contains some 130,000 clones, around 76% of which appear only once. Sequenced sample: peripheral blood. This receptor was obtained from a man at least 80 years old with acute or convalescent COVID-19. This chain joins TRBV5-6 and TRBJ1-2, with D uncertain. DNA of the CDR3: TGTGCCAGCAGCTTGGGCTTTCGGACTCCGTATGGCTACACCTTC. Residues: CASSLGFRTPYGYTF.